The 25 T cell receptor beta chains in this list originate from one sample, sequenced in a study of T cells in Graves' hyperthyroidism and ophthalmopathy. The CDR3 regions of TCR beta were amplified from RNA transcripts. RT-PCR in the first round (using the HTBI primer set) targeted the TCR CDR3. TCRdb independently ran MiXCR on the multiplex PCR reads; one entry per CDR3 protein. The sample consists of around 520,000 distinct CDR3 sequences, approximately 24% of them appearing once. Sequencing was done on a sample of blood. The source of these receptors is a woman aged 25-40 years with Graves' ophthalmopathy.

This clonotype was seen more than once but under ten times. V is TRBV28 and J is TRBJ2-2; the D is unclear. Germline CDR1 and CDR2: MDHEN and SYDVKM. Between the trimmed V and J ends, which lost 1 base and 1 base, there was a span of 10 bases. The CDR3 extends over 16 amino acids. The CDR3, as DNA: TGTGCCAGCAGTTTATCCCCCCGACAGAACACCGGGGAGCTGTTTTTT. This gives the protein CASSLSPRQNTGELFF.

This clonotype was counted at least ten times. The chain is built from TRBV9 and TRBJ1-2; 8 bases match TRBD1. The CDR3 has 14 amino acids. Germline loops: CDR1 SGDLS, CDR2 YYNGEE. After removal of 4 bases from V and 2 bases from J, the junction contained 4 bases not matched to a gene. For the CDR3, the DNA is TGTGCCAGCAGCATGGACAGGGCGAACTATGGCTACACCTTC. It specifies CASSMDRANYGYTF.

This clonotype was recorded at least ten times. The chain recombines TRBV11-1 with TRBJ2-2, with 9 bases aligning to TRBD2. After removal of 3 bases from V and 6 bases from J, the junction contained 8 bases not matched to a gene. Germline V gene sequence: CDR1 SGHAT, CDR2 FQDESV (reference sequence). The length of the CDR3 is 16 residues. CDR3: CASSLALGLAAGELFF. Here the CDR3 DNA reads TGTGCCAGCAGCTTGGCTTTGGGACTAGCCGCCGGGGAGCTGTTTTTT.

J is TRBJ2-6 and V is TRBV5-1; weak D call: TRBD1 (6 bases). This CDR3 comprises 17 residues. V was cut by 4 bases and J by 0 bases, with 14 bases left in between. In germline, CDR1 is SGHRS, CDR2 YFSETQ. The DNA of the CDR3 is TGCGCCAGCAGCCGCGTGCAGGGGAGCTCTGGGGCCAACGTCCTGACTTTC. This encodes CASSRVQGSSGANVLTF.

This clonotype has ten or more counts. The chain's CDR3 is CASRGARAGGNTIYF. The CDR3 bases are TGTGCCAGCAGAGGGGCCAGAGCAGGTGGAAACACCATATATTTT. The chain couples TRBV6-1 to TRBJ1-3; a weak D match, TRBD1 (5 bases). V gave up 6 bases and J gave up 3 bases, with 15 bases separating them. Germline V gene lookup returns CDR1 MNHNS and CDR2 SASEGT. CDR3 length equals 15 residues.

In this sample, this clonotype turned up a few times. The V call is TRBV7-2, the J call TRBJ1-2, with D possibly being TRBD1 (5 bases). Germline lookup yields CDR1 SGHTA and CDR2 FQGNSA. Trimming shortened V by 5 bases and J by 7 bases, and 14 bases separated the two germline ends. The CDR3 contains 13 residues. The CDR3 coding sequence is TGTGCCAGCAGCCCCTTCGGGGGGTCTGGCTACACCTTC. Translating gives CASSPFGGSGYTF.

A remark on this clonotype: A read error may produce the germline difference seen at one junction end. The V gene is TRBV6-2 or TRBV6-3, the J gene TRBJ2-7; 11 bases are a match to TRBD1. The germline V gene encodes CDR1 MNHEY and CDR2 SVGEGT. The CDR3 consists of 18 residues. The CDR3 region is CASRPSPGTGGSSYGQYF. In DNA, the CDR3 is TGTGCCAGCAGGCCAAGTCCCGGGACAGGGGGGAGCTCCTACGGGCAGTACTTC.

This clonotype was observed many times. The chain carries TRBV27 and TRBJ2-7; D may match TRBD1 or TRBD2 (5 bases each). The CDR3 sequence is 14 residues long. V was shortened by 6 bases and J by 3 bases, with 15 bases between the two germline ends. Germline CDR1 is MNHEY and CDR2 is SMNVEV (reference sequence). The CDR3 is CASSRGTVYYEQYF. CDR3 in DNA: TGTGCCAGCAGCCGAGGGACGGTATACTACGAGCAGTACTTC.

This clonotype turned up a few times. This rearrangement joins TRBV6-1 to TRBJ1-2, with D maybe TRBD1 (6 bases). CDR3 length: 13 amino acids. Trimming cost V 1 base and J 7 bases, with 10 bases left between them. Germline V gene lookup returns CDR1 MNHNS and CDR2 SASEGT. The CDR3 spells CASSEVGGSGYTF. The CDR3, as DNA: TGTGCCAGCAGTGAAGTTGGGGGCTCTGGCTACACCTTC.

This clonotype was found many times. The chain links TRBV29-1 to TRBJ1-1; no clear D gene. This CDR3 is built from 8 residues. Germline loops: CDR1 SQVTM, CDR2 ANQGSEA. V was shortened by 5 bases and J by 10 bases, with 5 bases between the two germline ends. This CDR3 is CSVSGAFF. CDR3 DNA: TGCAGCGTTTCCGGAGCTTTCTTT.

The rearrangement links TRBV9 to TRBJ2-5; the D gene could be TRBD1 or TRBD2 (6 bases each). This CDR3 region has 15 residues. Trimming left V 6 bases short and J 6 bases short, with 21 bases between. Germline V gene data show CDR1 as SGDLS and CDR2 as YYNGEE. CDR3 region: CASNQAGGGWKTQYF. In nucleotides, the CDR3 is TGTGCCAGCAACCAGGCAGGAGGGGGATGGAAGACCCAGTACTTC.

In its sample, this clonotype was seen many times. The chain links TRBV6-5 to TRBJ1-2; D perhaps matches TRBD1 (5 bases). Trimming shortened V by 4 bases and J by 4 bases, and 16 bases separated the two germline ends. The germline V gene encodes CDR1 MNHEY and CDR2 SVGAGI. The CDR3 covers 15 residues. CDR3 in DNA: TGTGCCAGCAGTTTGCTGGGGGGAGGGTCCTATGGCTACACCTTC. Translated, it gives CASSLLGGGSYGYTF.

This clonotype was recorded at least ten times. The chain is built from TRBV2 and TRBJ2-2; 16 bases line up with TRBD2. This CDR3 has 20 amino acids. The junction had 5 bases not matched to a gene; V was cut back by 1 base and J by 0 bases. Germline CDR1 and CDR2: SNHLY and FYNNEI. DNA for the CDR3: TGTGCCAGCAGTGAAGTCGGGACTAGCGGGGGGGCCGCGAACACCGGGGAGCTGTTTTTT. Encoded protein: CASSEVGTSGGAANTGELFF.

This chain joins TRBV15 and TRBJ2-7; 9 positions agree with TRBD2. V lost 5 bases to trimming and J lost 1 base; unmatched junction nucleotides: 6. CDR1 is LNHNV, CDR2 YYDKDF, per germline (reference sequence). The CDR3 runs to 15 residues. In DNA form, the CDR3 reads TGTGCCACCAGCGGTAGCGGGAGTTTGTCCTACGAGCAGTACTTC. It specifies CATSGSGSLSYEQYF.

V gene TRBV4-1 combines with J gene TRBJ1-6; D is uncertain. V dropped 4 bases and J dropped 5 bases, with 12 bases sitting between them. From germline, CDR1 is MGHRA and CDR2 YSYEKL. CDR3 size: 15 residues. This CDR3 reads CASSLRTDNNSPLHF. CDR3 sequence (DNA): TGCGCCAGCAGCCTCCGGACGGATAATAATTCACCCCTCCACTTT.

This clonotype was counted many times. The chain joins TRBV30 to TRBJ1-2, with no clear D. V lost 0 bases and J lost 8, with 16 bases in between. CDR1 GTSNPN and CDR2 SVGIG come from the germline V gene (reference sequence). This CDR3 has 14 amino acids. The CDR3 spells CAWSVRLSEGGYTF. The CDR3, as DNA: TGTGCCTGGAGTGTACGCCTCTCCGAGGGAGGCTACACCTTC.

This clonotype was seen only once. J is TRBJ2-5 and V is TRBV7-2; perhaps D is TRBD1 or TRBD2 (6 bases each). The V end was cut by 8 bases, the J end by 2 bases, with 12 bases between. Germline CDR1 and CDR2: SGHTA and FQGNSA. This CDR3 is 13 amino acids long. The CDR3 coding sequence is TGTGCCAGCGGGGGGCCGATTCAAGAGACCCAGTACTTC. Translation: CASGGPIQETQYF.

Ten or more counts support this clonotype. The chain has TRBV5-1 and TRBJ2-7; 8 bases align to TRBD1. J lost 1 base, V lost 6 bases, and 6 bases had no gene match. This CDR3 is 14 amino acids long. Germline loops: CDR1 SGHRS, CDR2 YFSETQ. The CDR3 region has the DNA TGCGCCAGCAAGATTGGACAGGGATCCTACGAGCAGTACTTC. Protein product: CASKIGQGSYEQYF. The whole variable domain, remainder taken from reference TRBV5-1 and TRBJ2-7, is KAGVTQTPRYLIKTRGQQVTLSCSPISGHRSVSWYQQTPGQGLQFLFEYFSETQRNKGNFPGRFSGRQFSNSRSEMNVSTLELGDSALYLCASKIGQGSYEQYFGPGTRLTVT.

This clonotype was found many times. The gene calls are TRBV6-1 and TRBJ2-7, with D unresolved. Trimming removed 1 base at V and 6 bases at J, with 7 bases between. CDR1 and CDR2 (germline): MNHNS, SASEGT. The CDR3 is 12 residues long. CDR3 protein: CASSEGMSEQYF. For the CDR3, the DNA is TGTGCCAGCAGTGAAGGGATGAGCGAGCAGTACTTC.

This clonotype has a count of ten or more. The CDR3 loop is CASRTIDRGRGEQYF. CDR3 sequence (DNA): TGTGCCAGCAGAACCATTGACAGGGGGCGGGGGGAGCAGTACTTC. This chain connects TRBV6-1 to TRBJ2-7, with 10 nucleotides matching TRBD1. The CDR3 extends over 15 amino acids. Germline assignment: CDR1 MNHNS and CDR2 SASEGT. The junction had 12 bases not matched to a gene; V was cut back by 6 bases and J by 7 bases.

This clonotype appeared many times. V usage is TRBV29-1 and J usage is TRBJ1-5; weak D call: TRBD1 (5 bases). V was shortened by 6 bases and J by 3 bases, with 12 bases between the two germline ends. The CDR3 covers 13 residues. CDR1 SQVTM and CDR2 ANQGSEA come from the germline V gene. The CDR3 reads CSVGRALNQPQHF. CDR3 DNA: TGCAGCGTCGGCAGGGCCCTCAATCAGCCCCAGCATTTT.

V usage is TRBV19 and J usage is TRBJ2-5; D remains ambiguous. The germline V and J ends were trimmed by 0 bases and 3 bases, with 5 bases remaining between them. Per germline, CDR1 LNHDA and CDR2 SQIVND (reference sequence). CDR3 length: 13 amino acids. The CDR3 region is CASSIELEETQYF. The CDR3 coding sequence is TGTGCCAGTAGTATAGAGCTCGAAGAGACCCAGTACTTC.

The table lists this clonotype with many counts. One junction end disagrees with the germline gene, perhaps due to a read error. The genes are TRBV27 and TRBJ1-2, with no clear D. The CDR3 has 15 amino acids. Looked up from germline, CDR1 is MNHEY and CDR2 is SMNVEV (reference sequence). CDR3 nucleotide sequence: TGTGCCAGCAGTTTATATTCAGGAGATGACTATGGCTGCACCTTC. It encodes CASSLYSGDDYGCTF.

In its sample, this clonotype was seen many times. CDR3 residues: CASSPDRPGQGANTIYF. The CDR3 nucleotides are TGTGCCAGCAGCCCCGACCGGCCGGGACAGGGGGCGAACACCATATATTTT. The chain recombines TRBV11-1 with TRBJ1-3, with 12 bases identical to TRBD1. V was pared by 5 bases and J by 7 bases, with 12 bases of the junction left unmatched. Germline V gives CDR1 SGHAT, CDR2 FQDESV (reference sequence). This CDR3 region has 17 residues. The full variable domain, in which reference TRBV11-1 and TRBJ1-3 provide the parts outside the CDR3, is EAEVAQSPRYKITEKSQAVAFWCDPISGHATLYWYRQILGQGPELLVQFQDESVVDDSQLPKDRFSAERLKGVDSTLKIQPAELGDSAMYLCASSPDRPGQGANTIYFGEGSWLTVV.

J is TRBJ1-1 and V is TRBV19; no reliable D call. Germline assignment: CDR1 LNHDA and CDR2 SQIVND (reference sequence). V was pared by 7 bases and J by 5 bases, with 11 bases between. This CDR3 is 12 amino acids long. CDR3 coding DNA: TGTGCCAGTACCACGCCGGGGACTGAAGCTTTCTTT. Protein product: CASTTPGTEAFF.